The clone carrying this TCR beta chain was observed a few times. Its cognate antigen is unknown. V was clipped by 6 bases and J by 1 base, with 9 bases between them. The CDR3 is 13 residues long. CDR1 and CDR2 (germline): SEHNR, FQNEAQ (reference sequence). The sample belongs to a study of cytomegalovirus exposure and HLA in healthy donors. Study-level findings and limits: A few of the chains that were CMV-associated were confirmed in vitro to be specific for CMV antigens. Later analysis reportedly placed an Asian-associated ancestry cluster below the roughly 680-donor mean in N-insertions. Most TCR beta V segments were productive about 87% or about 30% of the time in an earlier analysis.

PCR employed 60 Vbeta and 13 Jbeta primers. The repertoire was sequenced with immunoSEQ multiplex PCR; TCRdb's copy has only in-frame clones and lacks some. The sample has about 140,000 clones, roughly 80% seen once; the top ten hold around 3.4%. Sequenced material: PBMCs. This TCR was recovered from a man aged 35 to 55 in good health and CMV-seronegative. The chain employs TRBV7-9 and TRBJ1-2; TRBD1 might be the D (5 bases). The CDR3 loop is CASSSGINYGYTF. The CDR3 nucleotides read TGTGCCAGCAGTTCAGGGATTAACTATGGCTACACCTTC.